The T cell receptor (beta chain) described here comes from a study of PD-L1 blockade in urothelial cancer. Study background: Atezolizumab was started by patients in 2014 at 1,200 mg intravenously every 3 weeks. Median T cell yield per blood sample was about 150,000 cells.

The CDR3 is made up of 14 amino acids. Trimming took 4 bases from V and 3 from J; bases not matched to a gene: 4. Germline assignment: CDR1 SEHNR and CDR2 FQNEAQ (reference sequence). Assay: immunoSEQ multiplex PCR; the TCRdb copy retains only in-frame clones and omits some. The sample yields 55,000 to 85,000 clones, 84% seen once. Time point described: pretreatment peripheral blood. This TCR came from a woman in her sixties or seventies with urothelial cancer. The genes are TRBV7-9 and TRBJ2-3, with TRBD2 matching 7 bases. Sample: PBMCs, taken around atezolizumab (anti-PD-L1) treatment. CDR3 in amino acids: CASSYTSETDTQYF. In nucleotides, the CDR3 is TGTGCCAGCAGCTATACTAGCGAAACAGATACGCAGTATTTT.